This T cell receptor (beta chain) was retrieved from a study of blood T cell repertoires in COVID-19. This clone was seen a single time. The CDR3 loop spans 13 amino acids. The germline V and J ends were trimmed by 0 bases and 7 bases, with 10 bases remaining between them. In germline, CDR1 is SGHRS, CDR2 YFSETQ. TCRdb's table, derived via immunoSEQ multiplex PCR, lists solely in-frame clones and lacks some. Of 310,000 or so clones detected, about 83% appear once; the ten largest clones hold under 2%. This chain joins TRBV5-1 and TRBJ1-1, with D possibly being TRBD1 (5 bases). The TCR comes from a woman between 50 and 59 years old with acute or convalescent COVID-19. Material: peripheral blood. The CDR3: CASSLGFDSEAFF. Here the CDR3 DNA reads TGCGCCAGCAGCTTGGGGTTTGACAGTGAAGCTTTCTTT.